This TCR beta chain came from a study of low-dose radiotherapy and immunotherapy resistance in tumors. This clonotype was observed many times. The CDR3 covers 12 residues. J lost 6 bases, V lost 6 bases, and 4 bases had no gene match. From germline, CDR1 is MNHEY and CDR2 SMNVEV (reference sequence). PCR amplification of the TCRs was performed with Phusion for 20 to 25 PCR cycles, and it relied on a constant-region primer together with a V-primer adapter. TCRdb recomputed calls from the reads with MiXCR, one row per CDR3 protein. Among about 50,000 distinct CDR3 sequences listed, around 11% were seen once. Time point reported: before trial treatment. Donors, who were enrolled in a single-arm phase I dose-escalation trial, received nivolumab, ipilimumab, aspirin, low-dose cyclophosphamide and low-dose radiotherapy. Advanced solid tumors lacking tumor-infiltrating lymphocytes characterized eligible patients.

Source: PBMCs, taken before treatment. This chain uses TRBV27 with TRBJ2-7, with TRBD2 identical over 8 bases. The origin of this receptor is a female donor with ovarian cancer. The CDR3 nucleotides read TGTGCCAGCAGGGGACTAGTTGGCGAGCAGTACTTC. Translated: CASRGLVGEQYF.